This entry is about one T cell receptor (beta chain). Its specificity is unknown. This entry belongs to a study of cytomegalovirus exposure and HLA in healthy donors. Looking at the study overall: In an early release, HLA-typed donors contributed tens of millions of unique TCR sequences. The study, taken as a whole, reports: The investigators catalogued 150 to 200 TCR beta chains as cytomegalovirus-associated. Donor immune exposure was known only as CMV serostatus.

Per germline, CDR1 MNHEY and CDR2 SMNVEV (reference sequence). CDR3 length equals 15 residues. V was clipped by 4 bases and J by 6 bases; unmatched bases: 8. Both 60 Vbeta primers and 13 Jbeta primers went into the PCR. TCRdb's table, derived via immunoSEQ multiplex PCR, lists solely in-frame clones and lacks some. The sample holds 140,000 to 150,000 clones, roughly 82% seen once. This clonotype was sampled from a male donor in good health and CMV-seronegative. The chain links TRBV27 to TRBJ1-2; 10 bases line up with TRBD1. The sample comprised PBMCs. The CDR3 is CASSSLPTGGHGYTF. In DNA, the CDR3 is TGTGCCAGCAGTTCATTACCGACAGGGGGCCATGGCTACACCTTC.